This passage covers 28 T cell receptor beta chains from one sample sequenced in a study of neurological immune-mediated disorders. A single record per CDR3 protein comes from TCRdb applying MiXCR to the 5' RACE reads. The table records under 70,000 distinct CDR3 sequences, 2.5% to 3.5% of them present only once. Input material: PBMCs. These receptors were collected from a woman aged 45-65 years with multiple sclerosis.

This clonotype appeared many times. This chain links TRBV19 with TRBJ2-3; D is unresolved. The CDR3 contains 12 residues. CDR1 LNHDA and CDR2 SQIVND come from the germline V gene (reference sequence). With 6 bases removed from V and 5 bases from J, the gap between germline ends came to 9 bases. CDR3 sequence: CASRLSGDTQYF. CDR3 nucleotides: TGTGCCAGTAGACTCTCTGGAGATACGCAGTATTTT.

This clonotype was found many times. The chain carries TRBV7-2 and TRBJ2-7, with 12 bases identical to TRBD2. Germline V gene sequence: CDR1 SGHTA, CDR2 FQGNSA. V gave up 5 bases and J gave up 5 bases; unmatched junction bases: 7. CDR3 length: 15 residues. CDR3 sequence reads: CASSRSSGRANEQYF. The CDR3 DNA sequence: TGTGCCAGCAGCAGATCTAGCGGGAGGGCCAACGAGCAGTACTTC.

Many counts were recorded for this clonotype. The chain carries TRBV27 and TRBJ2-5; a possible D gene is TRBD1 (5 bases). In germline, CDR1 is MNHEY, CDR2 SMNVEV (reference sequence). This CDR3 is built from 15 residues. Between the trimmed V and J ends, which lost 3 bases and 5 bases, there was a span of 16 bases. CDR3 in amino acids: CASSFFTDRGETQYF. The CDR3 DNA is TGTGCCAGCAGTTTCTTTACCGACAGAGGCGAGACCCAGTACTTC.

In its sample, this clonotype was seen many times. This chain joins TRBV28 and TRBJ2-3, with D maybe TRBD2 (6 bases). The CDR3 consists of 16 residues. Germline V gene data show CDR1 as MDHEN and CDR2 as SYDVKM. Trimming left V 9 bases short and J 5 bases short, with 24 bases between. Here the CDR3 reads CASSPSKGGVGDTQYF. The CDR3 DNA is TGTGCCAGTTCCCCGTCCAAGGGCGGGGTCGGAGATACGCAGTATTTT.

This clonotype was seen at least ten times. The genes are TRBV3-1 and TRBJ2-2; 9 nucleotides line up with TRBD1. With V trimmed by 0 bases and J by 1 base, 6 bases remained unmatched. CDR3 length: 18 residues. Per the germline V gene, CDR1 is LGHDT and CDR2 is YNNKEL (reference sequence). Written as DNA, the CDR3 is TGTGCCAGCAGCCAAGATGGGACAGGGTACGGGAACACCGGGGAGCTGTTTTTT. Amino acids: CASSQDGTGYGNTGELFF.

At least ten counts were recorded for this clonotype. This chain uses TRBV20-1 with TRBJ2-7; 11 positions agree with TRBD1. Germline loops: CDR1 DFQATT, CDR2 SNEGSKA (reference sequence). The CDR3 covers 16 residues. V trimming: 3 bases; J trimming: 5 bases; junction bases outside the gene matches: 12. In nucleotides, the CDR3 is TGCAGTGCTAGGTCTCTACCTCGGGACAGGGGGGACGAGCAGTACTTC. Translated: CSARSLPRDRGDEQYF.

This clonotype was picked up many times. The chain recombines TRBV18 with TRBJ1-1, with TRBD1 matching 8 bases. The CDR3 length is 21 residues. V shed 3 bases and J 1 base; nucleotides not matched to a gene: 22. CDR1 is KGHSH, CDR2 LQKENI, per germline. This CDR3 reads CASSPGQKRGQVGVRNTEAFF. The CDR3 nucleotides read TGTGCCAGCTCACCCGGTCAGAAGCGGGGACAGGTGGGTGTTAGGAACACTGAAGCTTTCTTT.

This clonotype was found many times. The rearrangement uses TRBV5-1 and TRBJ2-3, with D maybe TRBD1 (6 bases). Germline lookup yields CDR1 SGHRS and CDR2 YFSETQ. V gave up 6 bases and J gave up 8 bases, with 13 bases separating them. CDR3 length equals 12 residues. CDR3 protein: CASTSTGPTQYF. The CDR3 DNA is TGCGCCAGCACGAGTACAGGGCCTACGCAGTATTTT.

In this sample, this clonotype turned up many times. V and J are TRBV5-6 and TRBJ1-4, with D unresolved. V gave up 2 bases and J gave up 3 bases, with 5 bases separating them. Germline V gene data show CDR1 as SGHDT and CDR2 as YYEEEE. This CDR3 has 13 amino acids. DNA of the CDR3: TGTGCCAGCAGCTTCAGCCCTAATGAAAAACTGTTTTTT. This translates into CASSFSPNEKLFF. The full variable domain, in which reference TRBV5-6 and TRBJ1-4 provide the parts outside the CDR3, is DAGVTQSPTHLIKTRGQQVTLRCSPKSGHDTVSWYQQALGQGPQFIFQYYEEEERQRGNFPDRFSGHQFPNYSSELNVNALLLGDSALYLCASSFSPNEKLFFGSGTQLSVL.

This clonotype was observed many times. The chain combines TRBV5-1 with TRBJ1-3; D gene ambiguous. Germline CDR1 is SGHRS and CDR2 is YFSETQ. This CDR3 has 16 residues. Trimming left V 0 bases short and J 4 bases short, with 14 bases between. CDR3 protein: CASSLVQADLGNTIYF. The DNA of the CDR3 is TGCGCCAGCAGCTTGGTACAAGCCGATCTAGGAAACACCATATATTTT.

V is TRBV3-1 and J is TRBJ2-3; 7 bases fit TRBD2. The CDR3 covers 16 residues. Germline-derived CDR1 and CDR2 are LGHDT and YNNKEL (reference sequence). The V segment lost 3 bases and the J segment 4 bases; nucleotides outside the gene matches: 10. CDR3 sequence: CASSQGMGGRADTQYF. CDR3 sequence (DNA): TGTGCCAGCAGCCAGGGGATGGGGGGGAGAGCAGATACGCAGTATTTT.

This clonotype was seen many times. The chain links TRBV20-1 to TRBJ1-2, with D possibly being TRBD1 (5 bases). The germline gives CDR1 DFQATT, CDR2 SNEGSKA (reference sequence). Trimming removed 3 bases from V and 2 bases from J, with 10 bases in between. The CDR3 is 13 residues long. The CDR3 loop reads CSARPPGNYGYTF. CDR3 bases: TGCAGTGCTAGGCCCCCAGGGAACTATGGCTACACCTTC.

This clonotype was seen at least ten times. The V and J genes are TRBV7-8 and TRBJ2-1, with D unresolved. CDR3 length: 14 residues. Germline CDR1 and CDR2: SGHVS and FQNEAQ. The V and J ends lost 0 bases and 7 bases respectively, with 10 bases between them. CDR3 amino acids: CASSLANSMNEQFF. DNA of the CDR3: TGTGCCAGCAGCTTAGCGAACAGCATGAATGAGCAGTTCTTC.

This chain links TRBV5-4 with TRBJ2-5; tentatively, D is TRBD1 (5 bases). V was trimmed by 4 bases and J by 5 bases, leaving 12 bases between them. Germline V gene data show CDR1 as SGHNT and CDR2 as YYREEE (reference sequence). The CDR3 sequence is 13 residues long. CDR3 nucleotide sequence: TGTGCCAGCAGCATGCAGGGTACGGAGACCCAGTACTTC. Translation: CASSMQGTETQYF.

Many counts were recorded for this clonotype. V is TRBV6-1 and J is TRBJ2-1; TRBD2 matches 8 bases. This CDR3 contains 15 residues. CDR1 and CDR2 (germline): MNHNS, SASEGT. With V trimmed by 2 bases and J by 0 bases, 0 bases remained unmatched. The CDR3 DNA is TGTGCCAGCAGTGAACTAGCGGGCTCCTACAATGAGCAGTTCTTC. Its translation is CASSELAGSYNEQFF.

Many counts were recorded for this clonotype. This chain joins TRBV5-1 and TRBJ2-1; 8 bases are shared with TRBD2. The CDR3 loop spans 16 amino acids. Germline V gene sequence: CDR1 SGHRS, CDR2 YFSETQ. Unmatched junction bases numbered 7, after V lost 3 bases and J lost 2 bases. The CDR3 nucleotides read TGCGCCAGCAGCTCGGGACTAGAGGTGACCTACAATGAGCAGTTCTTC. It codes for CASSSGLEVTYNEQFF.

This clonotype was counted at least ten times. In nucleotides, the CDR3 is TGTGCCAGCAGCTTGAGTTGGGGGGCGAGGGCGGATACGCAGTATTTT. Amino acids: CASSLSWGARADTQYF. The chain is built from TRBV5-8 and TRBJ2-3, with D perhaps TRBD1 or TRBD2 (6 bases each). The V gene's germline CDR1 is SGHTS and CDR2 YDEGEE. Trimming removed 1 base from V and 6 bases from J, with 18 bases in between. The CDR3 spans 16 residues.

This clonotype was counted at least ten times. This sequence joins TRBV6-6 and TRBJ2-3; TRBD1 agrees at 8 bases. The CDR3 consists of 13 residues. CDR1 is MNHNY, CDR2 SVGAGI, per germline (reference sequence). Trimming cost V 10 bases and J 3 bases; bases outside gene matches: 6. The CDR3 nucleotides read TGTGCCACTGCTTGGACAGGGACAGATACGCAGTATTTT. Translation gives CATAWTGTDTQYF.

This clonotype was observed many times. The CDR3 DNA is TGTGCCAGCAGCTTGTGGAGAGAGAACACAGATACGCAGTATTTT. It is translated as CASSLWRENTDTQYF. This sequence joins TRBV5-8 and TRBJ2-3; D is ambiguous. Trimming removed 1 base from V and 2 bases from J, with 11 bases in between. Germline V lookup: CDR1 SGHTS, CDR2 YDEGEE. The CDR3 has 15 residues.

This clonotype occurred many times. The rearrangement joins TRBV20-1 to TRBJ2-5; 8 nucleotides agree with TRBD2. The CDR3 loop spans 16 amino acids. J gave up 5 bases and V 5 bases, and 16 bases lay outside the gene matches. Germline CDR1 reads DFQATT; CDR2 reads SNEGSKA (reference sequence). The CDR3 protein is CSAVAGGAKGWETQYF. The CDR3 DNA follows: TGCAGTGCTGTGGCCGGGGGGGCAAAGGGGTGGGAGACCCAGTACTTC.

V usage is TRBV20-1 and J usage is TRBJ2-1, with 7 positions matching TRBD2. The V and J ends lost 8 bases and 6 bases, in that order; junction bases with no gene match: 10. The CDR3 totals 13 residues. Germline V gene lookup returns CDR1 DFQATT and CDR2 SNEGSKA (reference sequence). The CDR3 DNA reads TGCAGTCTTCTAGCGGAGAGGCGCAATGAGCAGTTCTTC. Its translation: CSLLAERRNEQFF.

This clonotype has a count of ten or more. The chain combines TRBV29-1 with TRBJ2-7, with D tentatively TRBD2 (5 bases). The CDR3 sequence is 15 residues long. Germline loops: CDR1 SQVTM, CDR2 ANQGSEA. Deletions cut 3 bases from V and 3 bases from J, with 18 bases between. CDR3 amino acids: CSVDTHEGFGYEQYF. CDR3 DNA: TGCAGCGTTGATACGCATGAGGGCTTTGGCTACGAGCAGTACTTC.

In its sample, this clonotype was seen many times. CDR3 coding DNA: TGTGCCAGCAGCTTTTGGACAGGAGCCGGGGAGCTGTTTTTT. Protein: CASSFWTGAGELFF. The chain carries TRBV5-6 and TRBJ2-2; 7 nucleotides agree with TRBD1. J lost 6 bases, V lost 2 bases, and 4 bases had no gene match. The germline V gene encodes CDR1 SGHDT and CDR2 YYEEEE. The length of the CDR3 is 14 residues.

This clonotype was seen at least ten times. The chain couples TRBV7-2 to TRBJ2-1; maybe TRBD2 (5 bases). Germline-derived CDR1 and CDR2 are SGHTA and FQGNSA. The CDR3 runs 17 residues. V lost 4 bases, J lost 1 base, and 17 bases lay in between. The CDR3 here is CASSSSDLGWSYNEQFF. CDR3 DNA: TGTGCCAGCAGCTCCTCGGACTTGGGTTGGTCCTACAATGAGCAGTTCTTC.

This clonotype was recorded at least ten times. The chain couples TRBV20-1 to TRBJ2-7; no firm D call. CDR3 length: 12 residues. Trimming pared 7 bases from V and 2 bases from J, leaving 12 bases between. Germline CDR1 is DFQATT and CDR2 is SNEGSKA (reference sequence). The CDR3 loop reads CSVRRPTYEQYF. The CDR3 nucleotides read TGCAGTGTGAGAAGGCCGACCTACGAGCAGTACTTC.

J is TRBJ2-5 and V is TRBV7-9, with D unresolved. The CDR3 has 13 residues. From germline, CDR1 is SEHNR and CDR2 FQNEAQ (reference sequence). V was shortened by 3 bases and J by 1 base, with 6 bases between the two germline ends. The CDR3: CASSFSTQETQYF. CDR3 sequence (DNA): TGTGCCAGCAGCTTCTCAACCCAAGAGACCCAGTACTTC.

This clonotype has more than one count but fewer than ten. The chain joins TRBV20-1 to TRBJ2-1, with no clear D. CDR1 DFQATT and CDR2 SNEGSKA come from the germline V gene (reference sequence). The V end was cut by 0 bases, the J end by 7 bases, with 1 base between. There are 10 residues in the CDR3. This CDR3 reads CSARENEQFF. The CDR3 coding sequence is TGCAGTGCTAGAGAAAATGAGCAGTTCTTC.

On this clonotype: A junction boundary mismatches the germline segment, possibly from a read error. This chain joins TRBV7-2 and TRBJ1-3; the D gene is possibly TRBD1 (5 bases). The germline V gene has CDR1 SGHTA and CDR2 FQGNSA. The CDR3 contains 14 residues. This chain's CDR3 is CASSLQGYGNTVYF. The CDR3 DNA reads TGTGCCAGCAGCTTGCAGGGCTATGGAAACACCGTATATTTT.